This T cell receptor beta chain appears in the sequencing data of a study of cytomegalovirus exposure and HLA in healthy donors. PCR employed 60 Vbeta and 13 Jbeta primers. Sequencing used immunoSEQ multiplex PCR; TCRdb keeps in-frame clones, though not all of them. Of more than 90,000 clones in the sample, approximately 81% were seen once. CDR1 and CDR2 from the germline V gene are DFQATT and SNEGSKA (reference sequence). V lost 6 bases and J 9 bases, leaving 9 bases between the germline ends. The CDR3 runs to 10 residues. This sequence joins TRBV20-1 and TRBJ2-1; D remains ambiguous. This TCR came from a woman between 70 and 85 years old in good health and CMV-seropositive. The sequencing sample was made of PBMCs. The DNA for the CDR3 is TGCAGTGCCACCAGAGGTGAGCAGTTCTTC. Its protein is CSATRGEQFF.